This TCR beta chain emerged from a study of blood T cell repertoires in COVID-19. This CDR3 is 13 amino acids long. Germline CDR1 LNHDA, CDR2 SQIVND (reference sequence). The V gene lost 3 bases and the J gene lost 8 bases, with 13 bases spanning the gap. As processed by the authors: Nucleated cell number was recorded as an estimate derived from reference gene primer amplification. Some clones are missing from TCRdb's copy, which holds only in-frame ones; the method was immunoSEQ multiplex PCR. V and J calls plus clone size are reproduced from that table; the DNA served to infer D and trimming. Counted here are just over 150,000 clones, 65% to 90% occurring once; the ten biggest clones make up under 9%.

Material: peripheral blood. The V gene is TRBV19, the J gene TRBJ1-2; D unclear. This TCR was recovered from a woman between 40 and 55 years old with COVID-19, enrolled during active disease. CDR3 DNA sequence: TGTGCCAGTAGTATGCGGCCCGTCTGGGGCTACACCTTC. Translated, it gives CASSMRPVWGYTF. The whole variable domain, remainder taken from reference TRBV19 and TRBJ1-2, is DGGITQSPKYLFRKEGQNVTLSCEQNLNHDAMYWYRQDPGQGLRLIYYSQIVNDFQKGDIAEGYSVSREKKESFPLTVTSAQKNPTAFYLCASSMRPVWGYTFGSGTRLTVV.